A single sample is the source of the 15 T cell receptor beta chains below, sequenced in a study of cytomegalovirus exposure and HLA in healthy donors. Profiled with immunoSEQ multiplex PCR; TCRdb holds only in-frame clones, not every one. The data show 150,000 to 200,000 clones, 70% to 90% seen once. The sample was PBMCs. These receptors were collected from a man under 40 in good health and CMV-seropositive.

J is TRBJ2-1 and V is TRBV9; 9 bases map to TRBD2. Germline trimming cut 3 bases from V and 3 bases from J; bases unmatched to any gene: 7. CDR1 is SGDLS and CDR2 is YYNGEE in the germline V gene. The CDR3 length is 16 residues. CDR3 sequence: CASSAGSGGLYNEQFF. The CDR3 coding sequence is TGTGCCAGCAGCGCCGGTAGCGGGGGACTCTACAATGAGCAGTTCTTC. Combining the CDR3 with reference TRBV9 and TRBJ2-1 gives the whole variable domain DSGVTQTPKHLITATGQRVTLRCSPRSGDLSVYWYQQSLDQGLQFLIQYYNGEERAKGNILERFSAQQFPDLHSELNLSSLELGDSALYFCASSAGSGGLYNEQFFGPGTRLTVL.

This clone occurred a few times. The V and J genes are TRBV27 and TRBJ1-2, with no clear D. The CDR3 spans 12 residues. Trimming shortened V by 8 bases and J by 2 bases, and 9 bases separated the two germline ends. CDR1 is MNHEY and CDR2 is SMNVEV in the germline V gene (reference sequence). The CDR3 here is CASGGGNYGYTF. CDR3 nucleotide sequence: TGTGCCAGCGGCGGCGGCAACTATGGCTACACCTTC.

V usage is TRBV7-2 and J usage is TRBJ1-5, with 8 bases lining up with TRBD1. The CDR3 covers 15 residues. The V gene's germline CDR1 is SGHTA and CDR2 FQGNSA. J lost 6 bases, V lost 4 bases, and 8 bases had no gene match. CDR3 nucleotide sequence: TGTGCCAGCAGCTCCCGGACAGGGTCATTTCAGCCCCAGCATTTT. It is translated as CASSSRTGSFQPQHF.

The chain combines TRBV6-5 with TRBJ1-6; perhaps TRBD1 as D (5 bases). With 2 bases removed from V and 9 bases from J, the gap between germline ends came to 14 bases. The CDR3 has 15 amino acids. Germline CDR1 reads MNHEY; CDR2 reads SVGAGI. The CDR3 protein is CASSYLKGYGSPLHF. The CDR3 coding sequence is TGTGCCAGCAGTTACCTTAAGGGGTATGGTTCACCCCTCCACTTT.

This clone was seen more than once but under ten times. The chain combines TRBV18 with TRBJ2-3; 7 bases are a match to TRBD1. This CDR3 spans 14 amino acids. V trimming: 3 bases; J trimming: 0 bases; junction bases outside the gene matches: 0. In germline, CDR1 is KGHSH, CDR2 LQKENI. This CDR3 is CASSPDRSTDTQYF. In DNA, the CDR3 is TGTGCCAGCTCACCGGACAGGAGCACAGATACGCAGTATTTT.

The CDR3 spells CASSGQNYGYTF. In nucleotides, the CDR3 is TGTGCCAGCAGCGGGCAGAACTATGGCTACACCTTC. V usage is TRBV9 and J usage is TRBJ1-2; D is undetermined. V was trimmed by 3 bases and J by 2 bases, leaving 5 bases between them. Germline V CDR1 and CDR2: SGDLS, YYNGEE. CDR3 length equals 12 residues.

The rearrangement uses TRBV7-9 and TRBJ2-7; 7 nucleotides align to TRBD1. V shed 6 bases and J 2 bases; nucleotides not matched to a gene: 4. This CDR3 is 13 amino acids long. CDR1 and CDR2 (germline): SEHNR, FQNEAQ (reference sequence). This chain's CDR3 is CASSLGTAYEQYF. For the CDR3, the DNA is TGTGCCAGCAGTCTTGGGACAGCCTACGAGCAGTACTTC.

The V call is TRBV30, the J call TRBJ2-5, with 8 bases matching TRBD2. The junction had 5 bases not matched to a gene; V was cut back by 6 bases and J by 2 bases. The CDR3 spans 13 residues. Germline assignment: CDR1 GTSNPN and CDR2 SVGIG (reference sequence). CDR3 in amino acids: CACAGGLQETQYF. For the CDR3, the DNA is TGTGCCTGTGCGGGGGGATTACAAGAGACCCAGTACTTC.

This chain links TRBV5-1 with TRBJ2-1, with TRBD2 as a possible D gene (5 bases). Trimming shortened V by 0 bases and J by 7 bases, and 17 bases separated the two germline ends. The germline V gene has CDR1 SGHRS and CDR2 YFSETQ. The CDR3 sequence is 16 residues long. The CDR3 reads CASSLATRVGSNEQFF. Written as DNA, the CDR3 is TGCGCCAGCAGCTTGGCAACTAGGGTGGGTTCTAATGAGCAGTTCTTC.

The CDR3 nucleotides are TGTGCCAGCAGCCCTCGGGACAGAAAATACGAGCAGTACTTC. This translates into CASSPRDRKYEQYF. The chain recombines TRBV7-9 with TRBJ2-7; the match to TRBD1 covers 7 bases. Losses at the gene ends were 5 bases for V and 4 bases for J; bases not matched to a gene: 8. CDR3 length: 14 residues. Germline values: CDR1 SEHNR, CDR2 FQNEAQ (reference sequence).

V is TRBV2 and J is TRBJ2-7, with a possible D match to TRBD2 (7 bases). The germline V and J ends were trimmed by 7 bases and 3 bases, with 16 bases remaining between them. CDR3 size: 14 residues. Per germline, CDR1 SNHLY and CDR2 FYNNEI. CDR3 in amino acids: CASTKGGGSYEQYF. In DNA, the CDR3 is TGTGCCAGCACCAAGGGGGGGGGCAGCTACGAGCAGTACTTC.

This clone was detected once. This chain joins TRBV6-1 and TRBJ1-1; unclear D gene. In germline, CDR1 is MNHNS, CDR2 SASEGT. The length of the CDR3 is 15 residues. The ends were cut back, 7 bases at V and 6 bases at J, with 21 bases in the middle. CDR3 coding DNA: TGTGCCAGCATTCTCCACGGATACGATGAGGCTGAAGCTTTCTTT. Its translation is CASILHGYDEAEAFF.

This clone has only a few counts. The chain uses TRBV7-2 and TRBJ2-3; 9 bases match TRBD2. The CDR3 length is 15 residues. After removal of 1 base from V and 5 bases from J, the junction contained 4 bases not matched to a gene. Per the germline V gene, CDR1 is SGHTA and CDR2 is FQGNSA. CDR3 residues: CASSLVAGVQDTQYF. CDR3 DNA sequence: TGTGCCAGCAGCTTAGTAGCGGGGGTGCAAGATACGCAGTATTTT.

The gene calls are TRBV9 and TRBJ1-1; no clear D. The CDR3 loop spans 13 amino acids. In germline, CDR1 is SGDLS, CDR2 YYNGEE. The germline V and J ends were trimmed by 4 bases and 7 bases, with 14 bases remaining between them. The CDR3 DNA reads as TGTGCCAGCAGCCCAGAGACATCGAATGAAGCTTTCTTT. Its protein product is CASSPETSNEAFF.

The chain couples TRBV4-2 to TRBJ1-1, with TRBD1 identical over 8 bases. V shed 0 bases, J shed 4 bases, and the junction held 4 bases outside the gene matches. The CDR3 is 15 residues long. Germline V gives CDR1 LGHNA, CDR2 YNFKEQ. The CDR3: CASSQDQGAGTEAFF. CDR3 nucleotide sequence: TGTGCCAGCAGCCAAGATCAGGGGGCCGGCACTGAAGCTTTCTTT.